This entry lists 25 T cell receptor beta chains sequenced from one sample in a study of cytomegalovirus exposure and HLA in healthy donors. Primers: 60 Vbeta forward and 13 Jbeta reverse. Sequenced by immunoSEQ multiplex PCR; TCRdb stores in-frame clones only, minus some. The sample lists about 170,000 clones, roughly 81% occurring once. Sequences were obtained from PBMCs. The origin of the receptors is a young man in good health and CMV-seropositive.

The rearrangement joins TRBV7-2 to TRBJ2-1; 11 bases fit TRBD2. CDR1 and CDR2 (germline): SGHTA, FQGNSA. The CDR3 runs to 16 residues. Trimming took 1 base from V and 5 from J; bases not matched to a gene: 4. The CDR3: CASSLVGTSGHNEQFF. In nucleotides, the CDR3 is TGTGCCAGCAGCTTAGTGGGGACTAGCGGACACAATGAGCAGTTCTTC. Based on the CDR3 plus reference TRBV7-2 and TRBJ2-1, the full variable domain is GAGVSQSPSNKVTEKGKDVELRCDPISGHTALYWYRQSLGQGLEFLIYFQGNSAPDKSGLPSDRFSAERTGGSVSTLTIQRTQQEDSAVYLCASSLVGTSGHNEQFFGPGTRLTVL.

The CDR3 region has the DNA TGCGCCAGCAGCCAAGAATCGACAGGGATGGAGACCCAGTACTTC. Translated, it gives CASSQESTGMETQYF. This rearrangement joins TRBV4-3 to TRBJ2-5; 7 positions match TRBD1. The trim removed 0 bases at V and 5 bases at J, leaving 6 bases unmatched. The CDR3 loop spans 15 amino acids. Germline values: CDR1 LGHNA, CDR2 YSLEER.

The chain carries TRBV21-1 and TRBJ2-3; the table's D call TRBD2 went unverified against the DNA. TRBV21-1 is listed as a pseudogene. The CDR3 contains 17 residues. CDR3 sequence reads: CASSKAVAETSTDTQYF. The CDR3 DNA follows: TGTGCCAGCAGCAAAGCGGTAGCGGAGACTAGCACAGATACGCAGTATTTT.

This rearrangement joins TRBV11-3 to TRBJ2-1; 10 bases align to TRBD2. Germline CDR1 and CDR2: SGHNT and YENEEA. The trim removed 3 bases at V and 4 bases at J, leaving 12 bases unmatched. The CDR3 length is 18 residues. The CDR3 here is CASSLALLAGVGYNEQFF. The CDR3 DNA is TGTGCCAGCAGCTTGGCCCTTCTAGCGGGAGTAGGATACAATGAGCAGTTCTTC.

This chain connects TRBV7-9 to TRBJ2-5, with a weak D call TRBD1 (6 bases). Looked up from germline, CDR1 is SEHNR and CDR2 is FQNEAQ (reference sequence). This CDR3 region has 16 residues. The germline V and J ends were trimmed by 5 bases and 3 bases, with 19 bases remaining between them. Here the CDR3 reads CASSPVVLQGKETQYF. The CDR3 nucleotides read TGTGCCAGCAGCCCCGTCGTGTTACAGGGAAAAGAGACCCAGTACTTC.

The chain uses TRBV15 and TRBJ2-1; 7 bases agree with TRBD2. The length of the CDR3 is 16 residues. The V segment lost 1 base and the J segment 1 base; nucleotides outside the gene matches: 4. The germline CDR1 and CDR2 sequences are LNHNV and YYDKDF (reference sequence). CDR3 DNA: TGTGCCACCAGCAGAGGTTGGGGGGGGTCCTACAATGAGCAGTTCTTC. Its translation: CATSRGWGGSYNEQFF.

The V call is TRBV9, the J call TRBJ2-3, with 12 bases lining up with TRBD2. After removal of 3 bases from V and 3 bases from J, the junction contained 14 bases not matched to a gene. Germline V gene sequence: CDR1 SGDLS, CDR2 YYNGEE. The CDR3 has 19 residues. CDR3 nucleotides: TGTGCCAGCAGCGGAAGACTAGCGGGAGCTGACGGTGGAACAGATACGCAGTATTTT. This gives the protein CASSGRLAGADGGTDTQYF.

The chain uses TRBV5-1 and TRBJ2-5; weak D call: TRBD2 (6 bases). The J call is uncertain, as TRBJ2-7 better fits the DNA end. Germline assignment: CDR1 SGHRS and CDR2 YFSETQ. The CDR3 has 16 residues. DNA of the CDR3: TGCGCCAGCAGTCCCGGGCAGGGAGGTAGAGGAGGCGAGCAGTACTTC. As protein: CASSPGQGGRGGEQYF.

Note on this clone: The junction and the germline gene differ at one end; a read error may be behind it. The chain combines TRBV7-9 with TRBJ2-7; 7 nucleotides line up with TRBD2. Germline CDR1 is SEHNR and CDR2 is FQNEAQ (reference sequence). The CDR3 runs 13 residues. CDR3 nucleotides: TGTTCCAGCAGCTCTGCTAGCGGATACGAGCAGTACTTC. Amino acids: CSSSSASGYEQYF.

The table lists this clone with a count of one. V usage is TRBV4-1 and J usage is TRBJ2-3, with 12 bases lining up with TRBD2. V was pared by 2 bases and J by 2 bases, with 5 bases of the junction left unmatched. The CDR3 contains 17 residues. Per the germline V gene, CDR1 is MGHRA and CDR2 is YSYEKL. The CDR3 bases are TGCGCCAGCAGCCAATATCTAGCGGGAGGGACCACAGATACGCAGTATTTT. It codes for CASSQYLAGGTTDTQYF.

The CDR3 protein is CASSRSRDLNNQPQHF. The CDR3 bases are TGTGCCAGTAGTAGGAGCAGGGATCTGAACAATCAGCCCCAGCATTTT. The chain joins TRBV19 to TRBJ1-5, with a weak D call TRBD1 (5 bases). The CDR3 consists of 16 residues. Germline CDR1 and CDR2: LNHDA and SQIVND (reference sequence). V was cut by 4 bases and J by 3 bases, with 16 bases left in between.

The chain links TRBV19 to TRBJ2-1; TRBD2 matches 8 bases. This CDR3 has 15 residues. Per the germline V gene, CDR1 is LNHDA and CDR2 is SQIVND (reference sequence). V shed 3 bases and J 4 bases; nucleotides not matched to a gene: 5. In DNA form, the CDR3 reads TGTGCCAGTAGTATCCCCGGACTAGCATACAATGAGCAGTTCTTC. Amino acids: CASSIPGLAYNEQFF.

The V and J genes are TRBV18 and TRBJ1-1, with TRBD1 matching 11 bases. Germline V CDR1 and CDR2: KGHSH, LQKENI. The CDR3 extends over 15 amino acids. V lost 5 bases to trimming and J lost 3 bases; unmatched junction nucleotides: 5. CDR3 in amino acids: CASSTGTGGDTEAFF. The CDR3 DNA is TGTGCCAGCTCAACCGGGACAGGGGGGGACACTGAAGCTTTCTTT.

The rearrangement links TRBV5-1 to TRBJ2-2; the D gene is possibly TRBD1 (5 bases). Trimming stripped 2 bases from V and 0 bases from J, with 8 bases between. This CDR3 is built from 15 residues. CDR1 is SGHRS, CDR2 YFSETQ, per germline. CDR3 protein: CASSFRQSNTGELFF. The CDR3 region has the DNA TGCGCCAGCAGCTTCCGACAGTCGAACACCGGGGAGCTGTTTTTT.

This rearrangement joins TRBV9 to TRBJ2-1; D is possibly TRBD2 (6 bases). This CDR3 is 13 amino acids long. Germline V gives CDR1 SGDLS, CDR2 YYNGEE. Trimming shortened V by 0 bases and J by 9 bases, and 10 bases separated the two germline ends. The CDR3 spells CASSVEWGGEQFF. CDR3 nucleotides: TGTGCCAGCAGCGTAGAGTGGGGAGGTGAGCAGTTCTTC.

This clone was recorded a few times. V is TRBV27 and J is TRBJ1-1; D is unclear. With 3 bases removed from V and 4 bases from J, the gap between germline ends came to 9 bases. This CDR3 is built from 13 residues. Germline V lookup: CDR1 MNHEY, CDR2 SMNVEV (reference sequence). CDR3 sequence (DNA): TGTGCCAGCAGTTTCCTTCAGTCCACTGAAGCTTTCTTT. Its translation: CASSFLQSTEAFF.

The V gene is TRBV29-1, the J gene TRBJ1-1; 8 nucleotides line up with TRBD1. The germline V gene has CDR1 SQVTM and CDR2 ANQGSEA. Trimming at V came to 3 bases and at J to 4 bases, leaving 10 bases not matched to a gene. The CDR3 spans 15 residues. CDR3 bases: TGCAGCGTTGACGTCACAGGGGGGGGAGGCACTGAAGCTTTCTTT. This encodes CSVDVTGGGGTEAFF.

With respect to this clone: The sample carries other DNA sequences with the same CDR3. The chain couples TRBV19 to TRBJ1-5; TRBD1 matches 11 bases. This CDR3 region has 14 residues. V shed 5 bases, J shed 7 bases, and the junction held 4 bases outside the gene matches. CDR1 and CDR2 from the germline V gene are LNHDA and SQIVND (reference sequence). The CDR3 sequence: CASSQDRGQQPQHF. DNA for the CDR3: TGTGCCAGTAGTCAGGACAGGGGGCAACAGCCCCAGCATTTT.

This chain joins TRBV4-3 and TRBJ2-5; 9 bases agree with TRBD2. This CDR3 comprises 16 residues. V shed 4 bases, J shed 1 base, and the junction held 7 bases outside the gene matches. CDR1 and CDR2 (germline): LGHNA, YSLEER. CDR3 protein: CASSLRLAGSQETQYF. CDR3 sequence (DNA): TGCGCCAGCAGCCTCCGGCTAGCGGGATCCCAAGAGACCCAGTACTTC.

This chain joins TRBV2 and TRBJ1-2; weak D call: TRBD1 (5 bases). The CDR3 sequence is 15 residues long. Between the trimmed V and J ends, which lost 1 base and 2 bases, there was a span of 11 bases. Germline CDR1 SNHLY, CDR2 FYNNEI. CDR3: CASSEVDTRNYGYTF. The CDR3 region has the DNA TGTGCCAGCAGTGAAGTGGACACACGCAACTATGGCTACACCTTC.

This clone was observed a few times. This chain joins TRBV29-1 and TRBJ1-1; D gene unclear. Germline values: CDR1 SQVTM, CDR2 ANQGSEA. The CDR3 is 12 amino acids. V lost 4 bases and J lost 4, with 10 bases in between. CDR3 sequence (DNA): TGCAGCGTTGGGACGGGGAGCACTGAAGCTTTCTTT. Translation gives CSVGTGSTEAFF.

This chain links TRBV18 with TRBJ2-7; 7 bases agree with TRBD2. The CDR3 runs to 14 residues. V dropped 2 bases and J dropped 2; count of bases not matched to a gene: 3. CDR1 KGHSH and CDR2 LQKENI come from the germline V gene. The CDR3 loop reads CASSPAGTTYEQYF. In DNA, the CDR3 is TGTGCCAGCTCACCAGCCGGGACTACCTACGAGCAGTACTTC. The full variable domain, with the rest looked up from reference TRBV18 and TRBJ2-7, is NAGVMQNPRHLVRRRGQEARLRCSPMKGHSHVYWYRQLPEEGLKFMVYLQKENIIDESGMPKERFSAEFPKEGPSILRIQQVVRGDSAAYFCASSPAGTTYEQYFGPGTRLTVT.

J is TRBJ2-5 and V is TRBV2, with D hard to call. CDR1 and CDR2 from the germline V gene are SNHLY and FYNNEI. This CDR3 has 12 residues. The V gene lost 5 bases and the J gene lost 2 bases, with 6 bases spanning the gap. CDR3 sequence: CASSPTQETQYF. CDR3 bases: TGTGCCAGCAGTCCCACTCAAGAGACCCAGTACTTC.

The rearrangement links TRBV6-5 to TRBJ1-2, with no clear D. Germline V gene sequence: CDR1 MNHEY, CDR2 SVGAGI. Trimming took off 7 bases at V and 5 bases at J, with 14 bases between the two ends. This CDR3 spans 13 amino acids. CDR3 loop: CASTNRGGYGYTF. DNA of the CDR3: TGTGCCAGCACCAACCGGGGTGGTTATGGCTACACCTTC.

The chain uses TRBV9 and TRBJ2-5; D is unresolved. The CDR3 runs 15 residues. Trimming left V 0 bases short and J 5 bases short, with 14 bases between. The germline V gene has CDR1 SGDLS and CDR2 YYNGEE. CDR3 loop: CASSVVGGRWETQYF. Here the CDR3 DNA reads TGTGCCAGCAGCGTAGTTGGTGGGCGATGGGAGACCCAGTACTTC.